Below, 32 T cell receptor beta chains from the same sample are listed, as sequenced in a study of T cells in Graves' hyperthyroidism and ophthalmopathy. What was amplified from RNA transcripts were TCR beta CDR3 regions. In the first-round RT-PCR of the TCR CDR3, the HTBI primer set was used. TCRdb reprocessed the multiplex PCR reads with MiXCR, giving one entry per CDR3 protein. This table has 640,000 or so distinct CDR3 sequences, approximately 15% appearing once. The sequenced sample consisted of blood. The receptors shown here come from a woman between 35 and 50 years old with Graves' ophthalmopathy.

This clonotype was seen ten or more times. The chain combines TRBV4-2 with TRBJ1-2; 7 bases match TRBD1. From germline, CDR1 is LGHNA and CDR2 YNFKEQ. The V segment lost 6 bases and the J segment 4 bases; nucleotides outside the gene matches: 11. This CDR3 is 15 amino acids long. CDR3 sequence reads: CASRDTPGGSYGYTF. The CDR3 DNA reads TGTGCCAGCAGGGATACGCCAGGGGGAAGCTATGGCTACACCTTC.

This clonotype was detected ten times or more. The rearrangement links TRBV28 to TRBJ2-7; no definite D call. The CDR3 spans 16 residues. V lost 5 bases, J lost 6 bases, and 23 bases lay in between. Germline lookup yields CDR1 MDHEN and CDR2 SYDVKM. The CDR3 coding sequence is TGTGCCAGCAGTCAACTCGGGTACACCAATAGGCGCGAGCAGTACTTC. Translation gives CASSQLGYTNRREQYF.

This clonotype has a count of ten or more. The V gene is TRBV3-1, the J gene TRBJ2-2; possible D gene TRBD1, 5 bases. The V end was cut by 4 bases, the J end by 6 bases, with 6 bases between. This CDR3 has 12 residues. CDR1 and CDR2 from the germline V gene are LGHDT and YNNKEL (reference sequence). DNA of the CDR3: TGTGCCAGCAGCCGGGGCTCCGGGGAGCTGTTTTTT. This codes for CASSRGSGELFF.

The gene calls are TRBV2 and TRBJ2-3; D is possibly TRBD1 (5 bases). Germline lookup yields CDR1 SNHLY and CDR2 FYNNEI. The CDR3 is made up of 15 amino acids. Trimming pared 2 bases from V and 3 bases from J, leaving 12 bases between. The CDR3 DNA reads TGTGCCAGCAGTGAATGGCAGGGTGGGACAGATACGCAGTATTTT. Translated: CASSEWQGGTDTQYF.

The chain has TRBV7-6 and TRBJ2-7, with 7 bases matching TRBD2. The CDR3 consists of 14 residues. Germline V CDR1 and CDR2: SGHVS, FNYEAQ. The junction had 10 bases not matched to a gene; V was cut back by 5 bases and J by 6 bases. The DNA of the CDR3 is TGTGCCAGCAGCCCCTTGAGCGGGATGGGCGAGCAGTACTTC. Translated, it gives CASSPLSGMGEQYF.

This clonotype was detected many times. V and J are TRBV19 and TRBJ1-5; D remains unclear. There are 14 residues in the CDR3. V lost 5 bases, J lost 5 bases, and 13 bases lay in between. Germline V gene data show CDR1 as LNHDA and CDR2 as SQIVND (reference sequence). The CDR3 coding sequence is TGTGCCAGTAGTTTGGAGTATTCGGATCAGCCCCAGCATTTT. The encoded protein is CASSLEYSDQPQHF.

This clonotype was detected ten times or more. The rearrangement links TRBV12-3 or TRBV12-4 to TRBJ1-1; D is undetermined. Trimming pared 3 bases from V and 0 bases from J, leaving 8 bases between. This CDR3 comprises 14 residues. The CDR3 loop reads CASSLVRMNTEAFF. CDR3 coding DNA: TGTGCCAGCAGTTTGGTCAGGATGAACACTGAAGCTTTCTTT.

The CDR3 spells CASSPRVGYGYTF. The CDR3 DNA sequence: TGTGCCAGCAGCCCCAGGGTAGGCTATGGCTACACCTTC. The chain carries TRBV27 and TRBJ1-2; D is possibly TRBD1 (5 bases). This CDR3 region has 13 residues. V was cut by 6 bases and J by 4 bases, with 12 bases left in between. Germline loops: CDR1 MNHEY, CDR2 SMNVEV (reference sequence).

This clonotype was observed a handful of times. The chain employs TRBV20-1 and TRBJ2-5; D gene unclear. CDR3 length equals 12 residues. CDR1 DFQATT and CDR2 SNEGSKA come from the germline V gene (reference sequence). Trimming cost V 3 bases and J 0 bases, with 5 bases left between them. The CDR3 loop is CSASLNQETQYF. The CDR3, as DNA: TGCAGTGCTAGTTTAAACCAAGAGACCCAGTACTTC.

This clonotype was recorded at least ten times. DNA of the CDR3: TGCAGTGCTCAGACAGGGGAGGGTTGGGAGACCCAGTACTTC. Protein: CSAQTGEGWETQYF. The chain uses TRBV20-1 and TRBJ2-5, with D maybe TRBD1 (8 bases). The CDR3 consists of 14 residues. Germline-derived CDR1 and CDR2 are DFQATT and SNEGSKA (reference sequence). The ends were cut back, 5 bases at V and 5 bases at J, with 18 bases in the middle.

The chain uses TRBV7-9 and TRBJ2-7; no firm D call. This CDR3 is 11 amino acids long. The ends were cut back, 5 bases at V and 6 bases at J, with 8 bases in the middle. Germline assignment: CDR1 SEHNR and CDR2 FQNEAQ (reference sequence). CDR3 in DNA: TGTGCCAGCAGCCCCTTTGTCGAGCAGTACTTC. This encodes CASSPFVEQYF.

The V gene is TRBV6-1, the J gene TRBJ2-4; 15 bases align to TRBD2. Germline trimming cut 5 bases from V and 2 bases from J; bases unmatched to any gene: 7. Germline V gives CDR1 MNHNS, CDR2 SASEGT. The CDR3 sequence is 18 residues long. The CDR3 DNA follows: TGTGCCAGCAGTCCGGGACTAGCGGGGGGCCGATCCAAAAACATTCAGTACTTC. It translates to CASSPGLAGGRSKNIQYF.

The gene calls are TRBV4-3 and TRBJ1-1, with D hard to call. The CDR3 consists of 15 residues. Per germline, CDR1 LGHNA and CDR2 YSLEER. The V gene lost 3 bases and the J gene lost 5 bases, with 16 bases spanning the gap. CDR3 sequence (DNA): TGCGCCAGCAGCCAGGGAAGGACGGGAGGGACTGAAGCTTTCTTT. Protein: CASSQGRTGGTEAFF.

This clonotype appeared a few times. The chain has TRBV7-8 and TRBJ2-3; 7 bases are shared with TRBD2. Looked up from germline, CDR1 is SGHVS and CDR2 is FQNEAQ. The CDR3 covers 16 residues. Trimming took 5 bases from V and 0 from J; bases not matched to a gene: 8. CDR3 amino acids: CASSPRASGSTDTQYF. The CDR3, as DNA: TGTGCCAGCAGCCCCAGGGCTAGCGGAAGCACAGATACGCAGTATTTT. The full variable domain, rest sourced from reference TRBV7-8 and TRBJ2-3, is GAGVSQSPRYKVAKRGQDVALRCDPISGHVSLFWYQQALGQGPEFLTYFQNEAQLDKSGLPSDRFFAERPEGSVSTLKIQRTQQEDSAVYLCASSPRASGSTDTQYFGPGTRLTVL.

The sample holds many counts of this clonotype. The chain recombines TRBV5-4 with TRBJ1-5, with D unclear. This CDR3 spans 15 amino acids. Trimming shortened V by 2 bases and J by 5 bases, and 14 bases separated the two germline ends. The germline V gene has CDR1 SGHNT and CDR2 YYREEE (reference sequence). The CDR3 sequence: CASSLGPGLDQPQHF. CDR3 bases: TGTGCCAGCAGCTTAGGTCCAGGCCTAGATCAGCCCCAGCATTTT.

This clonotype was counted at least ten times. This chain uses TRBV28 with TRBJ2-7; 9 bases align to TRBD2. The V and J ends lost 2 bases and 0 bases, in that order; junction bases with no gene match: 5. Germline CDR1 is MDHEN and CDR2 is SYDVKM. The CDR3 extends over 16 amino acids. The CDR3 DNA sequence: TGTGCCAGCAGTTTACTTGGTAGCGGGAGCTCCTACGAGCAGTACTTC. Amino acid sequence: CASSLLGSGSSYEQYF.

This clonotype has more than one count but fewer than ten. The chain combines TRBV19 with TRBJ1-1; tentative D call: TRBD1 (5 bases). The CDR3 is 14 residues long. The V end was cut by 1 base, the J end by 5 bases, with 11 bases between. CDR1 and CDR2 (germline): LNHDA, SQIVND (reference sequence). The CDR3 here is CASSIVGGGTEAFF. CDR3 sequence (DNA): TGTGCCAGTAGTATAGTGGGCGGGGGGACTGAAGCTTTCTTT. Based on the CDR3 plus reference TRBV19 and TRBJ1-1, the full variable domain is DGGITQSPKYLFRKEGQNVTLSCEQNLNHDAMYWYRQDPGQGLRLIYYSQIVNDFQKGDIAEGYSVSREKKESFPLTVTSAQKNPTAFYLCASSIVGGGTEAFFGQGTRLTVV.

There are many counts of this clonotype. The chain combines TRBV20-1 with TRBJ2-7; D is perhaps TRBD1 (6 bases). The V end was cut by 4 bases, the J end by 5 bases, with 12 bases between. The CDR3 length is 12 residues. Germline V lookup: CDR1 DFQATT, CDR2 SNEGSKA (reference sequence). The CDR3 sequence is CSAMGARDEQYF. CDR3 DNA sequence: TGCAGTGCTATGGGGGCGAGGGACGAGCAGTACTTC.

This clonotype was counted at least ten times. The chain has TRBV30 and TRBJ2-7; D is unclear. The V and J ends lost 3 bases and 9 bases respectively, with 12 bases between them. CDR3 size: 11 residues. CDR1 is GTSNPN and CDR2 is SVGIG in the germline V gene (reference sequence). CDR3 loop: CAWRNLLRQYF. CDR3 nucleotides: TGTGCCTGGAGGAACCTATTACGGCAGTACTTC.

This clonotype was detected ten times or more. The rearrangement uses TRBV28 and TRBJ1-5; TRBD1 is a possible D gene (6 bases). The V gene lost 6 bases and the J gene lost 7 bases, with 19 bases spanning the gap. The CDR3 loop spans 15 amino acids. In germline, CDR1 is MDHEN, CDR2 SYDVKM. CDR3 coding DNA: TGTGCCAGCAGGAAATCGACAGGAGGGTACCAGCCCCAGCATTTT. It yields the protein CASRKSTGGYQPQHF.

This clonotype was seen more than once but under ten times. This chain links TRBV28 with TRBJ2-7; D is possibly TRBD2 (6 bases). Trimming removed 6 bases from V and 1 base from J, with 13 bases in between. Germline loops: CDR1 MDHEN, CDR2 SYDVKM. The CDR3 totals 14 residues. This chain's CDR3 is CASRGGVGSYEQYF. CDR3 sequence (DNA): TGTGCCAGCAGAGGCGGGGTGGGATCCTACGAGCAGTACTTC. Full variable domain (remainder filled in from reference TRBV28 and TRBJ2-7): DVKVTQSSRYLVKRTGEKVFLECVQDMDHENMFWYRQDPGLGLRLIYFSYDVKMKEKGDIPEGYSVSREKKERFSLILESASTNQTSMYLCASRGGVGSYEQYFGPGTRLTVT.

In its sample, this clonotype was seen many times. The chain employs TRBV20-1 and TRBJ2-5, with D unclear. With 6 bases removed from V and 3 bases from J, the gap between germline ends came to 5 bases. The length of the CDR3 is 10 residues. The germline V gene has CDR1 DFQATT and CDR2 SNEGSKA (reference sequence). CDR3 amino acids: CSAKKETQYF. The CDR3, as DNA: TGCAGTGCCAAGAAAGAGACCCAGTACTTC.

The chain uses TRBV5-5 and TRBJ1-2; D unresolved. The CDR3 spans 15 residues. Trimming took off 0 bases at V and 3 bases at J, with 12 bases between the two ends. Germline V gene data show CDR1 as SGHKS and CDR2 as YYEKEE (reference sequence). The CDR3 loop is CASSLGQATDYGYTF. The CDR3 DNA is TGTGCCAGCAGCTTGGGGCAGGCGACCGACTATGGCTACACCTTC.

This clonotype has only a few counts. The CDR3: CASSPRLVNHEQYF. The CDR3 coding sequence is TGTGCCAGCTCACCCCGACTAGTAAACCACGAGCAGTACTTC. The rearrangement uses TRBV18 and TRBJ2-7; a possible D gene is TRBD2 (6 bases). Trimming left V 3 bases short and J 5 bases short, with 14 bases between. The germline V gene encodes CDR1 KGHSH and CDR2 LQKENI. The CDR3 is 14 amino acids.

The chain has TRBV28 and TRBJ2-7; D is perhaps TRBD1 (6 bases). V lost 5 bases to trimming and J lost 3 bases, with 11 bases between them. The CDR3 runs 13 residues. Germline V gene data show CDR1 as MDHEN and CDR2 as SYDVKM. CDR3 coding DNA: TGTGCCAGCAGTATAGGGACAAACTACGAGCAGTACTTC. It yields the protein CASSIGTNYEQYF.

This chain joins TRBV2 and TRBJ2-1; 7 bases fit TRBD2. The length of the CDR3 is 13 residues. Germline V gene lookup returns CDR1 SNHLY and CDR2 FYNNEI. V shed 6 bases and J 7 bases; nucleotides not matched to a gene: 6. The CDR3 reads CASRDSGWNEQFF. CDR3 coding DNA: TGTGCCAGCAGGGATAGCGGGTGGAATGAGCAGTTCTTC.

This clonotype was observed at least ten times. This chain connects TRBV12-3 or TRBV12-4 to TRBJ1-2; D unclear. Trimming pared 6 bases from V and 8 bases from J, leaving 25 bases between. The CDR3 consists of 16 residues. The CDR3 sequence is CASSSRLLGIRKGYTF. The CDR3 bases are TGTGCCAGCAGCTCCCGACTTTTGGGAATTCGGAAGGGCTACACCTTC.

The rearrangement links TRBV18 to TRBJ2-7, with D perhaps matching TRBD2 (5 bases). Germline V gives CDR1 KGHSH, CDR2 LQKENI. The CDR3 has 15 residues. V lost 3 bases and J lost 2, with 14 bases in between. This CDR3 is CASSPGGHSPYEQYF. CDR3 nucleotides: TGTGCCAGCTCACCGGGCGGGCACAGTCCCTACGAGCAGTACTTC.

There are many counts of this clonotype. The genes are TRBV29-1 and TRBJ1-1; a weak D match, TRBD1 (5 bases). The CDR3 totals 13 residues. Trimming took 1 base from V and 7 from J, leaving 13 bases between them. Looked up from germline, CDR1 is SQVTM and CDR2 is ANQGSEA. The CDR3 loop reads CSVEGRSQGEAFF. DNA of the CDR3: TGCAGCGTTGAAGGGAGAAGCCAGGGTGAAGCTTTCTTT.

This clonotype was seen a handful of times. The rearrangement links TRBV6-1 to TRBJ1-5; D call uncertain. This CDR3 has 15 residues. Per the germline V gene, CDR1 is MNHNS and CDR2 is SASEGT. Trimming removed 1 base from V and 0 bases from J, with 7 bases in between. The CDR3 DNA reads TGTGCCAGCAGTGAAGAACCATATAGCAATCAGCCCCAGCATTTT. Its translation: CASSEEPYSNQPQHF.

A remark on this clonotype: Relative to the germline gene, one junction end is altered; a read error may explain this. The CDR3 protein is CASRQRAGGGAYEQYF. CDR3 bases: TGTGCCAGCCGCCAGAGAGCGGGGGGCGGGGCCTACGAGCAGTACTTC. V and J are TRBV4-2 and TRBJ2-7; 9 bases map to TRBD2. CDR3 length equals 16 residues. Germline lookup yields CDR1 LGHNA and CDR2 YNFKEQ.

This clonotype was seen ten or more times. V usage is TRBV29-1 and J usage is TRBJ1-1; no clear D. Germline assignment: CDR1 SQVTM and CDR2 ANQGSEA. V shed 7 bases and J shed 1 base, with 7 bases lying between them. This CDR3 has 11 residues. The DNA of the CDR3 is TGCAGCGCCAGGAAGAACACTGAAGCTTTCTTT. As protein: CSARKNTEAFF.